Presented here are 20 T cell receptor beta chains from one specimen sequenced in a study of OX40 agonist ivuxolimab in advanced cancers. Some clones are missing from TCRdb's copy, which holds only in-frame ones; the method was immunoSEQ multiplex PCR. Of about 40,000 clones listed, 88% are singletons. The starting material was CD4+ or CD8+ T cells sorted from blood, obtained in a trial of the OX40 agonist ivuxolimab. The origin of the receptors is an adult with an advanced solid tumor such as melanoma, head and neck, liver or kidney cancer.

This sequence joins TRBV7-9 and TRBJ2-1; a possible D gene is TRBD2 (6 bases). Germline V CDR1 and CDR2: SEHNR, FQNEAQ (reference sequence). CDR3 length: 13 residues. The V end was cut by 1 base, the J end by 8 bases, with 9 bases between. CDR3 in amino acids: CASSLVTSHEQFF. The CDR3 nucleotides read TGTGCCAGCAGCTTAGTTACTAGCCATGAGCAGTTCTTC.

The genes are TRBV19 and TRBJ1-2, with D unclear. The length of the CDR3 is 14 residues. V lost 5 bases, J lost 4 bases, and 14 bases lay in between. Looked up from germline, CDR1 is LNHDA and CDR2 is SQIVND (reference sequence). The CDR3 DNA sequence: TGTGCCAGTAGTTCCCAATCAGCAACCTATGGCTACACCTTC. Translating gives CASSSQSATYGYTF.

V usage is TRBV30 and J usage is TRBJ1-6; 8 bases match TRBD1. With V trimmed by 3 bases and J by 7 bases, 5 bases remained unmatched. The length of the CDR3 is 14 residues. Germline-derived CDR1 and CDR2 are GTSNPN and SVGIG (reference sequence). The DNA for the CDR3 is TGTGCCTGGAGGTGGACAGGGCCCAATTCACCCCTCCACTTT. It specifies CAWRWTGPNSPLHF. The full variable domain, with the rest looked up from reference TRBV30 and TRBJ1-6, is SQTIHQWPATLVQPVGSPLSLECTVEGTSNPNLYWYRQAAGRGLQLLFYSVGIGQISSEVPQNLSASRPQDRQFILSSKKLLLSDSGFYLCAWRWTGPNSPLHFGNGTRLTVT.

This clone was observed once. The rearrangement uses TRBV6-6 and TRBJ1-2; a weak D match, TRBD1 (5 bases). Trimming took off 2 bases at V and 1 base at J, with 14 bases between the two ends. CDR3 size: 16 residues. CDR1 is MNHNY, CDR2 SVGAGI, per germline (reference sequence). This CDR3 is CASSYIDSQFNYGYTF. The CDR3 DNA sequence: TGTGCCAGCAGTTACATCGACAGCCAGTTTAACTATGGCTACACCTTC.

The chain carries TRBV4-1 and TRBJ1-1; D is perhaps TRBD1 (5 bases). There are 17 residues in the CDR3. The V end was cut by 1 base, the J end by 0 bases, with 15 bases between. CDR1 is MGHRA and CDR2 is YSYEKL in the germline V gene. CDR3 sequence reads: CASSQVETGPLNTEAFF. The DNA of the CDR3 is TGCGCCAGCAGCCAAGTCGAGACGGGACCCCTGAACACTGAAGCTTTCTTT.

The rearrangement uses TRBV11-2 and TRBJ2-1; D ambiguous. This CDR3 has 12 amino acids. CDR1 is SGHAT, CDR2 FQNNGV, per germline. Trimming cost V 4 bases and J 10 bases, with 11 bases left between them. The CDR3 protein is CASSSAYREQFF. The CDR3 DNA sequence: TGTGCCAGCAGCTCCGCATACAGAGAGCAGTTCTTC.

The V gene is TRBV5-4, the J gene TRBJ1-2, with TRBD1 matching 9 bases. After removal of 4 bases from V and 4 bases from J, the junction contained 14 bases not matched to a gene. The CDR3 has 17 amino acids. Germline CDR1 is SGHNT and CDR2 is YYREEE (reference sequence). CDR3 sequence: CASSQDRGGQGIYGYTF. CDR3 coding DNA: TGTGCCAGCAGCCAAGATCGTGGGGGACAGGGAATCTATGGCTACACCTTC.

The rearrangement uses TRBV6-1 and TRBJ1-1; D is unresolved. The germline V gene has CDR1 MNHNS and CDR2 SASEGT. This CDR3 has 13 residues. Trimming pared 2 bases from V and 1 base from J, leaving 5 bases between. The CDR3 region is CASSEWPNTEAFF. For the CDR3, the DNA is TGTGCCAGCAGTGAATGGCCGAACACTGAAGCTTTCTTT.

The chain joins TRBV7-6 to TRBJ2-1, with D possibly being TRBD2 (5 bases). This CDR3 comprises 18 residues. Trimming took off 5 bases at V and 8 bases at J, with 28 bases between the two ends. Germline V gene data show CDR1 as SGHVS and CDR2 as FNYEAQ. The CDR3 loop is CASSAPLGSFQYLHEQFF. Written as DNA, the CDR3 is TGTGCCAGCAGCGCCCCTTTGGGGAGTTTTCAGTACCTCCATGAGCAGTTCTTC.

J is TRBJ2-7 and V is TRBV6-5, with TRBD2 as a possible D gene (7 bases). The germline V and J ends were trimmed by 8 bases and 6 bases, with 23 bases remaining between them. The CDR3 length is 15 residues. Germline CDR1 is MNHEY and CDR2 is SVGAGI. CDR3 in amino acids: CASGWGGGALGEQYF. The CDR3 DNA follows: TGTGCCAGCGGCTGGGGCGGGGGCGCGTTAGGCGAGCAGTACTTC.

The genes are TRBV27 and TRBJ2-4, with D perhaps TRBD2 (6 bases). The germline gives CDR1 MNHEY, CDR2 SMNVEV (reference sequence). This CDR3 has 14 amino acids. Trimming left V 6 bases short and J 6 bases short, with 15 bases between. The CDR3, as DNA: TGTGCCAGCAGCCGTAGCGGTGAGGGAAACATTCAGTACTTC. It encodes CASSRSGEGNIQYF.

This sequence joins TRBV6-5 and TRBJ1-5; possible D gene TRBD1, 5 bases. Trimming stripped 7 bases from V and 3 bases from J, with 16 bases between. This CDR3 has 15 amino acids. CDR1 MNHEY and CDR2 SVGAGI come from the germline V gene. The CDR3 is CASTPLGDANQPQHF. In nucleotides, the CDR3 is TGTGCCAGCACCCCATTGGGGGACGCCAATCAGCCCCAGCATTTT.

V and J are TRBV19 and TRBJ2-7; D remains unclear. The germline gives CDR1 LNHDA, CDR2 SQIVND (reference sequence). Trimming pared 1 base from V and 3 bases from J, leaving 16 bases between. This CDR3 region has 16 residues. The DNA for the CDR3 is TGTGCCAGTAGTATAGCCGACGACCGGACGGGCTACGAGCAGTACTTC. This sequence encodes CASSIADDRTGYEQYF.

The V and J genes are TRBV7-9 and TRBJ1-1, with D uncertain. Trimming stripped 1 base from V and 0 bases from J, with 9 bases between. This CDR3 is 15 amino acids long. In germline, CDR1 is SEHNR, CDR2 FQNEAQ (reference sequence). CDR3 loop: CASSLGSAMNTEAFF. The DNA of the CDR3 is TGTGCCAGCAGCTTAGGTAGCGCCATGAACACTGAAGCTTTCTTT.

V and J are TRBV13 and TRBJ2-2; D perhaps matches TRBD1 (5 bases). CDR1 is PRHDT, CDR2 FYEKMQ, per germline (reference sequence). V was cut by 0 bases and J by 6 bases, with 17 bases left in between. This CDR3 contains 17 residues. This CDR3 reads CASSLGRVGLVAGELFF. CDR3 sequence (DNA): TGTGCCAGCAGCTTAGGCCGAGTGGGGCTGGTAGCCGGGGAGCTGTTTTTT.

The CDR3 spells CASSWDGSYEQYF. The CDR3 region has the DNA TGTGCCAGCAGCTGGGACGGCTCCTACGAGCAGTACTTC. The V gene is TRBV6-5, the J gene TRBJ2-7; possibly TRBD1 or TRBD2 for D (5 bases each). From germline, CDR1 is MNHEY and CDR2 SVGAGI. Trimming removed 6 bases at V and 0 bases at J, with 9 bases between. This CDR3 contains 13 residues.

This chain links TRBV12-5 with TRBJ2-2; D might be TRBD2 (6 bases). The germline CDR1 and CDR2 sequences are LGHNT and FRNRAP. There are 17 residues in the CDR3. Between the trimmed V and J ends, which lost 0 bases and 0 bases, there was a span of 11 bases. The CDR3 DNA is TGTGCTAGTGGTTTGGTAAAATCGGGGGCGAACACCGGGGAGCTGTTTTTT. This codes for CASGLVKSGANTGELFF.

The V and J genes are TRBV6-5 and TRBJ2-1; possible D gene TRBD2, 6 bases. This CDR3 comprises 13 residues. Trimming cost V 2 bases and J 6 bases, with 8 bases left between them. Germline-derived CDR1 and CDR2 are MNHEY and SVGAGI. The CDR3 spells CASSYGGTNEQFF. CDR3 sequence (DNA): TGTGCCAGCAGTTACGGAGGGACCAATGAGCAGTTCTTC.

This clone occurred a few times. J is TRBJ2-3 and V is TRBV6-1, with unresolved D. CDR3 length equals 18 residues. The V end lost 2 bases, the J end lost 0 bases, and 18 bases lay between the germline ends. Germline-derived CDR1 and CDR2 are MNHNS and SASEGT. The CDR3 is CASSEPYNRAESTDTQYF. In DNA form, the CDR3 reads TGTGCCAGCAGTGAACCCTATAATCGGGCCGAAAGCACAGATACGCAGTATTTT.

The chain links TRBV13 to TRBJ2-6; a weak D match, TRBD2 (5 bases). Per germline, CDR1 PRHDT and CDR2 FYEKMQ (reference sequence). CDR3 length: 18 residues. With 2 bases removed from V and 0 bases from J, the gap between germline ends came to 14 bases. The CDR3 protein is CASSLLEGSTSGANVLTF. In DNA, the CDR3 is TGTGCCAGCAGCTTATTAGAGGGTTCAACCTCTGGGGCCAACGTCCTGACTTTC.